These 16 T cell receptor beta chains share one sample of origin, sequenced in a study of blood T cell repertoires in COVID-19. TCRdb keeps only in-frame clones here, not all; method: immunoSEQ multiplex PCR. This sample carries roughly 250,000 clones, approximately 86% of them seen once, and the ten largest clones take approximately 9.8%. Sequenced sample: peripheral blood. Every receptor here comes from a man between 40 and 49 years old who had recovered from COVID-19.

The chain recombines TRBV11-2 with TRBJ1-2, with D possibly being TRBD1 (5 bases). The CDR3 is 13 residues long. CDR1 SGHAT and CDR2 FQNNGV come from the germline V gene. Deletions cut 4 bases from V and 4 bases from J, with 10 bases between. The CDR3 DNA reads TGTGCCAGCAGCTCGGACACAGCCTATGGCTACACCTTC. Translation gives CASSSDTAYGYTF.

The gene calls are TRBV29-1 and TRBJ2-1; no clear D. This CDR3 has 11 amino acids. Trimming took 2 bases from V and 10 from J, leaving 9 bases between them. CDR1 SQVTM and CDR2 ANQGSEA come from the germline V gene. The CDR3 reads CSVESGYEQFF. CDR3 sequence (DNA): TGCAGCGTTGAATCGGGTTACGAGCAGTTCTTC.

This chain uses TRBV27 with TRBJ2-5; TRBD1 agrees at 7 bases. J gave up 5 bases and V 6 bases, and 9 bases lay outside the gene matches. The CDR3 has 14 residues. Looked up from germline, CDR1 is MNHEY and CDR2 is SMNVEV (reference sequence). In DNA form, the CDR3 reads TGTGCCAGCAGCCCAATGGACAGGACCGAGACCCAGTACTTC. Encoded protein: CASSPMDRTETQYF.

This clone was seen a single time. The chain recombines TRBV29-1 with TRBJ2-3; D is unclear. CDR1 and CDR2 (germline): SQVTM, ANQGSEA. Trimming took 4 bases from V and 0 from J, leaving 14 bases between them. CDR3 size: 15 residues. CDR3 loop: CSVGRGPASTDTQYF. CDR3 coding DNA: TGCAGCGTTGGTCGAGGCCCCGCTAGCACAGATACGCAGTATTTT.

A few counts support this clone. The CDR3: CASSPRTSGAGRGDTQYF. The CDR3 DNA reads as TGTGCCAGCTCACCACGGACTAGCGGGGCCGGCAGGGGCGATACGCAGTATTTT. The chain carries TRBV18 and TRBJ2-3, with 12 bases lining up with TRBD2. V lost 1 base to trimming and J lost 6 bases; unmatched junction nucleotides: 11. CDR1 is KGHSH and CDR2 is LQKENI in the germline V gene. The CDR3 contains 18 residues. The whole variable domain, remainder taken from reference TRBV18 and TRBJ2-3, is NAGVMQNPRHLVRRRGQEARLRCSPMKGHSHVYWYRQLPEEGLKFMVYLQKENIIDESGMPKERFSAEFPKEGPSILRIQQVVRGDSAAYFCASSPRTSGAGRGDTQYFGPGTRLTVL.

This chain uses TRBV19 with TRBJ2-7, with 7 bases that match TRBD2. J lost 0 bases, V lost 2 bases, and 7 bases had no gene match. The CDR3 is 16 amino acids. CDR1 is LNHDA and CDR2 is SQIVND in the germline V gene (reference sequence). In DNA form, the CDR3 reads TGTGCCAGTAGTATAAGCTGGGGCGGGAGCTCCTACGAGCAGTACTTC. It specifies CASSISWGGSSYEQYF.

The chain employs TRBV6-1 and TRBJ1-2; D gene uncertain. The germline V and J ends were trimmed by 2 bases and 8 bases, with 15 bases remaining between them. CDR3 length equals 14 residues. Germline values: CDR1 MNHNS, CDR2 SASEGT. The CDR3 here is CASSEPGPPWGYTF. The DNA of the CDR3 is TGTGCCAGCAGTGAACCGGGTCCCCCTTGGGGCTACACCTTC.

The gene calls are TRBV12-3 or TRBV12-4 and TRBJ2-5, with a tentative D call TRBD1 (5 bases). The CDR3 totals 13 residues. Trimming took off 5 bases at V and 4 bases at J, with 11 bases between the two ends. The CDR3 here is CASSTGAGETQYF. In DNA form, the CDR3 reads TGTGCCAGCAGTACAGGAGCTGGAGAGACCCAGTACTTC.

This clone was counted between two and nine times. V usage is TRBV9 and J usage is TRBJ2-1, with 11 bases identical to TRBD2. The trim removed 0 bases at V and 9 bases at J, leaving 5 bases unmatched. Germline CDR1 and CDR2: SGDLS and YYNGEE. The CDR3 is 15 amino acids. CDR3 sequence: CASSVELAGVGEQFF. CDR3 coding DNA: TGTGCCAGCAGCGTAGAACTAGCGGGAGTAGGTGAGCAGTTCTTC.

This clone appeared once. CDR3 protein: CAWSLGLAGGYEQFF. The CDR3, as DNA: TGTGCCTGGTCACTCGGACTAGCGGGAGGGTATGAGCAGTTCTTC. The chain combines TRBV30 with TRBJ2-1; TRBD2 agrees at 15 bases. The CDR3 extends over 15 amino acids. Germline lookup yields CDR1 GTSNPN and CDR2 SVGIG (reference sequence). J gave up 8 bases and V 5 bases, and 7 bases lay outside the gene matches.

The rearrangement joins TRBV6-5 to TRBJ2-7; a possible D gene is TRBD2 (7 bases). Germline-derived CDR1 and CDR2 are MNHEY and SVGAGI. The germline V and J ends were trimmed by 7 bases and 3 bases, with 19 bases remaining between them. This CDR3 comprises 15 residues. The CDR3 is CASKAGRGLIYEQYF. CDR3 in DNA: TGTGCCAGCAAAGCAGGCAGGGGACTAATCTACGAGCAGTACTTC.

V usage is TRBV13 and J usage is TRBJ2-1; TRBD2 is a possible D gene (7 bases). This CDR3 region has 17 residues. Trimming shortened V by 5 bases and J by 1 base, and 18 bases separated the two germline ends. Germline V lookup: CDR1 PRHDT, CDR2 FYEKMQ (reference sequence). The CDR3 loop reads CASSTFEGEGSYNEQFF. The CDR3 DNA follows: TGTGCCAGCAGCACCTTTGAGGGGGAGGGATCCTACAATGAGCAGTTCTTC.

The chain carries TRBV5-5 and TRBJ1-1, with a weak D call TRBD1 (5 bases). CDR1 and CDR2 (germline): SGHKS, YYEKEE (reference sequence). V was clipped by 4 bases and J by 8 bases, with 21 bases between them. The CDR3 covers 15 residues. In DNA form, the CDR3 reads TGTGCCAGCAGCCCGGGCGGGGCCGGTTGGAAGGAAGCTTTCTTT. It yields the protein CASSPGGAGWKEAFF.

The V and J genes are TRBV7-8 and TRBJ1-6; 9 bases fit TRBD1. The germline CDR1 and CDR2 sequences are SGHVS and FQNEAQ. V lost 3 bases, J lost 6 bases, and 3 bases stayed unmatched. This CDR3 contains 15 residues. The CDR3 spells CASSFGQGFNSPLHF. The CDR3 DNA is TGTGCCAGCAGCTTTGGACAGGGGTTTAATTCACCCCTCCACTTT.

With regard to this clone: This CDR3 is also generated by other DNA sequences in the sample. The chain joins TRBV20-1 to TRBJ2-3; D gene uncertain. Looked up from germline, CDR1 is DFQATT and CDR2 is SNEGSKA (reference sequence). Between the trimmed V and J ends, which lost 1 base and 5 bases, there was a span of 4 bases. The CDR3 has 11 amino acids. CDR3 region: CSARAGDTQYF. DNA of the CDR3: TGCAGTGCTAGAGCCGGAGATACGCAGTATTTT.

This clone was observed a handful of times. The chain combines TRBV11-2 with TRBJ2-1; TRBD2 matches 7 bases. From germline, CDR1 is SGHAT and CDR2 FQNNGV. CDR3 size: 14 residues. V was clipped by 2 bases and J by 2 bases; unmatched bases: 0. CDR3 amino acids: CASSLSGAYNEQFF. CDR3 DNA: TGTGCCAGCAGCTTAAGCGGGGCCTACAATGAGCAGTTCTTC.